Listed below are T cell receptor beta chains from one sample, sequenced in a study of blood T cell repertoires in COVID-19. Assay used: immunoSEQ multiplex PCR; TCRdb lists only in-frame clones, some missing. The sample has 310,000 or so clones, roughly nine tenths seen once. The sample comprised PBMCs or T cells enriched from blood (not recorded which). These receptors originate from a woman between 25 and 40 years old who had recovered from COVID-19. The CDR3 runs from the conserved cysteine through the conserved F or W. A D gene is named only where the DNA matches it firmly. Clone sizes are given selectively: once, few, many, or a class where the clone is expanded.

j_call	cdr3_length	clone_size	d_call	v_call	cdr3_nt	cdr3_aa
TRBJ2-7	14	NA	TRBD1	TRBV2	TGTGCCAGCAGGGCGGGACAGGGCGTAGACGAGCAGTACTTC	CASRAGQGVDEQYF
TRBJ1-2	13	NA	NA	TRBV12-3/TRBV12-4	TGTGCCAGCGGGGGAGGGGGTAGCTATGGCTACACCTTC	CASGGGGSYGYTF
TRBJ2-2	17	NA	TRBD2	TRBV30	TGTGCCTGGAGCCGGGGACTAGCGGGGCGGAACACCGGGGAGCTGTTTTTT	CAWSRGLAGRNTGELFF
TRBJ1-2	12	NA	NA	TRBV6-4	TGTGCCAGCGTCGTGCAGGGCTATGGCTACACCTTC	CASVVQGYGYTF
TRBJ2-2	16	NA	NA	TRBV21-1	TGTGCCAGCAGCACACCGCCGGACAGCAACACCGGGGAGCTGTTTTTT	CASSTPPDSNTGELFF
TRBJ1-1	13	NA	NA	TRBV6-5	TGTGCCAGCAGTCCCAGGGTGAACACTGAAGCTTTCTTT	CASSPRVNTEAFF
TRBJ2-1	16	NA	TRBD2	TRBV11-3	TGTGCCAGCAGCTTAGAGGCGGGGGTCTCCTACAATGAGCAGTTCTTC	CASSLEAGVSYNEQFF
TRBJ1-6	15	once	NA	TRBV7-2	TGTGCCAGCAGCTTATCCAGGGTGAGTGGCTCACCCCTCCACTTT	CASSLSRVSGSPLHF
TRBJ2-1	11	NA	NA	TRBV3-1/TRBV3-2	TGTGCCAGCAGCGCAAGGGGTGAGCAGTTCTTC	CASSARGEQFF
TRBJ1-1	11	NA	NA	TRBV12-3/TRBV12-4	TGTGCCAGCAGTCGGGGAACTGAAGCTTTCTTT	CASSRGTEAFF
TRBJ2-1	13	few	NA	TRBV5-1	TGCGCCAGCAGCTTGGACTTCCGTAATGAGCAGTTCTTC	CASSLDFRNEQFF
TRBJ1-1	14	NA	NA	TRBV6-4	TGTGCCAGCAGTATCGGACTAGACTCCACTGAAGCTTTCTTT	CASSIGLDSTEAFF
TRBJ1-6	16	once	TRBD1	TRBV2	TGTGCCAGCAGTGGGGACAGGGGAAGGGGCAATTCACCCCTCCACTTT	CASSGDRGRGNSPLHF
TRBJ1-4	17	NA	NA	TRBV27	TGTGCCAGCAGCCCCTTCGCCATGGGACACATTAATGAAAAACTGTTTTTT	CASSPFAMGHINEKLFF
TRBJ1-2	13	NA	TRBD1	TRBV18	TGTGCCAGCTCACGGGACAGCTTATATGGCTACACCTTC	CASSRDSLYGYTF
TRBJ2-7	14	NA	TRBD1	TRBV19	TGTGCCAGTAGTATAGCTGGACAGGGTAAGGAGCAGTACTTC	CASSIAGQGKEQYF
TRBJ2-4	17	NA	NA	TRBV11-2	TGTGCCAGCAGCCCAGGGGTCGCACTACTAACCAAAAACATTCAGTACTTC	CASSPGVALLTKNIQYF
TRBJ2-2	16	NA	NA	TRBV5-1	TGCGCCAGCAGCTTGGCAAGCTTCGCCACCACCGGGGAGCTGTTTTTT	CASSLASFATTGELFF
TRBJ1-1	14	NA	TRBD1	TRBV28	TGTGCCAGCAGTTTAGGGACAGGGAGTACTGAAGCTTTCTTT	CASSLGTGSTEAFF
TRBJ1-1	18	NA	TRBD1	TRBV5-1	TGCGCCAGCAGCTTGGGGCCTACGAATGCGGGACAGGGGATTGAAGCTTTCTTT	CASSLGPTNAGQGIEAFF
TRBJ2-2	15	NA	TRBD2	TRBV5-4	TGTGCCAGCAGCTTAGTGACTAGCGGCTCCGGGGAGCTGTTTTTT	CASSLVTSGSGELFF
TRBJ2-7	13	NA	NA	TRBV27	TGTGCCAGCAGTTTTCGACAGACTTACGAGCAGTACTTC	CASSFRQTYEQYF
TRBJ1-1	13	few	NA	TRBV3-1/TRBV3-2	TGTGCCAGCAGCCAAGGGGGGAGGCCTGAAGCTTTCTTT	CASSQGGRPEAFF
TRBJ1-4	15	NA	TRBD1	TRBV7-8	TGTGCCAGCAGCTCTAGACAGGGCTTAAATGAAAAACTGTTTTTT	CASSSRQGLNEKLFF
TRBJ1-2	15	once	TRBD1	TRBV5-1	TGCGCCAGCAGCCTCCCGGGACAGGGGGCGGGTGGCTACACCTTC	CASSLPGQGAGGYTF
TRBJ1-1	12	NA	NA	TRBV12-3/TRBV12-4	TGTGCCAGCAGTCCAGTTAACACTGAAGCTTTCTTT	CASSPVNTEAFF
TRBJ1-4	14	NA	NA	TRBV28	TGTGCCAGCAGTTTACCTAGGTACAATGAAAAACTGTTTTTT	CASSLPRYNEKLFF
TRBJ2-7	14	NA	TRBD2	TRBV4-3	TGCGCCAGCAGCTTAGCCGGGACTAGCTACGAGCAGTACTTC	CASSLAGTSYEQYF
TRBJ1-1	13	NA	NA	TRBV29-1	TGCAGCGGATCGGGACACTTGAACACTGAAGCTTTCTTT	CSGSGHLNTEAFF
TRBJ1-1	12	NA	TRBD1	TRBV29-1	TGCAGCGACGGACAGGGTACCACTGAAGCTTTCTTT	CSDGQGTTEAFF
TRBJ1-2	13	NA	TRBD1	TRBV7-2	TGTGCCAGCAGCGTATCCCGGGACAGAGGCTACACCTTC	CASSVSRDRGYTF
TRBJ2-2	14	NA	NA	TRBV4-1	TGCGCCAGCAGCCAAGATTGGCACCCCGGGGAGCTGTTTTTT	CASSQDWHPGELFF
TRBJ2-2	18	NA	NA	TRBV11-3	TGTGCCAGCAGCTTAGATCGTGGGCGGGGGCCGAACACCGGGGAGCTGTTTTTT	CASSLDRGRGPNTGELFF
TRBJ1-6	15	NA	TRBD1	TRBV19	TGTGCCAGTAGTATACGGGGACAGGGTTCCTCACCCCTCCACTTT	CASSIRGQGSSPLHF
TRBJ2-2	19	NA	NA	TRBV9	TGTGCCAGCAGCGTCAGCAAAGTGGGGGGGGCAAAGGGCACCGGGGAGCTGTTTTTT	CASSVSKVGGAKGTGELFF
TRBJ2-4	15	once	NA	TRBV11-2	TGTGCCAGCAGCCCCCCAGGTTTAGCCAAAAACATTCAGTACTTC	CASSPPGLAKNIQYF
TRBJ1-6	14	NA	TRBD1	TRBV30	TGTGCCTGGGAAGCAGGGGGCGGCAATTCACCCCTCCACTTT	CAWEAGGGNSPLHF
TRBJ1-1	13	NA	NA	TRBV6-4	TGTGCCAGCAGCGAAACTCCCGTGGCTGAAGCTTTCTTT	CASSETPVAEAFF
TRBJ1-4	15	few	NA	TRBV18	TGTGCCAGCTCACCAGCAGAGGATACGGGTGAAAAACTGTTTTTT	CASSPAEDTGEKLFF
TRBJ1-1	15	NA	NA	TRBV6-2/TRBV6-3	TGTGCCAGCAGTAACCCCGACAGGTTCGACACTGAAGCTTTCTTT	CASSNPDRFDTEAFF
TRBJ1-1	14	NA	NA	TRBV25-1	TGTGCCAGCAGTGAGTCACGAAAGGGGACTGAAGCTTTCTTT	CASSESRKGTEAFF
TRBJ2-2	15	NA	NA	TRBV4-1	TGCGCCAGCAGCCAGGAAGGGGCCGACACCGGGGAGCTGTTTTTT	CASSQEGADTGELFF
TRBJ1-2	14	NA	NA	TRBV19	TGTGCCAGTATGCGGGCAGCCGAAAACTATGGCTACACCTTC	CASMRAAENYGYTF
TRBJ2-3	13	once	TRBD1	TRBV24-1	TGTGCCACGGGACAGGGGAGCACAGATACGCAGTATTTT	CATGQGSTDTQYF
TRBJ1-1	16	NA	NA	TRBV7-2	TGTGCCAGCAGCTTAGGTCGGTTTCGGGGGAACACTGAAGCTTTCTTT	CASSLGRFRGNTEAFF
TRBJ1-4	17	once	TRBD1	TRBV28	TGTGCCAGCAGACCCGGGACAGGGGGCAGAACTAATGAAAAACTGTTTTTT	CASRPGTGGRTNEKLFF
TRBJ2-2	15	NA	NA	TRBV7-7	TGTGCTAGCAGCTTACGGGGGGCCGCCACCGGGGAGCTGTTTTTT	CASSLRGAATGELFF
TRBJ1-6	15	once	NA	TRBV30	TGTGCCTGGCAACTGGTAACGGGGTGGGGTTCACCCCTCCACTTT	CAWQLVTGWGSPLHF
TRBJ1-6	13	once	NA	TRBV7-9	TGTGCCAGCAGCCAACAGGGTTATGCACCCCTCCACTTT	CASSQQGYAPLHF
TRBJ1-1	16	NA	TRBD1	TRBV9	TGTGCCAGCAGCAAAGCGGCAGGGGGCGATGGCACTGAAGCTTTCTTT	CASSKAAGGDGTEAFF
TRBJ2-7	14	few	NA	TRBV5-1	TGCGCCAGCAGCTCGCCGGACAGTTCCTACGAGCAGTACTTC	CASSSPDSSYEQYF
TRBJ1-1	15	NA	NA	TRBV27	TGTGCCAGCAGTTTCGGTGGGGGCCCGGGCACTGAAGCTTTCTTT	CASSFGGGPGTEAFF
TRBJ1-5	14	NA	TRBD1	TRBV10-3	TGTGCCATCAGAGGACAGGATAGCAATCAGCCCCAGCATTTT	CAIRGQDSNQPQHF
TRBJ1-2	14	once	TRBD1	TRBV5-8	TGTGCCAGCAGCCCCCCCCAGGGGGCCTATGGCTACACCTTC	CASSPPQGAYGYTF